What follows are 14 T cell receptor beta chains derived from one specimen sequenced in a study of CD4 T cells in relation to SARS-CoV-2 and coronaviruses. CD4+ T cells from unexposed donors were obtained before the COVID-19 pandemic (2011-2018). The cells were cultured for 10 days before CD4+ T cells were isolated. These TCRs are of unknown antigen specificity. TCRdb keeps only in-frame clones here, not all; method: immunoSEQ multiplex PCR. This table has roughly 25,000 clones, roughly 82% appearing once. What was sequenced was CD4+ T cells from PBMCs, cultured in vitro. These receptors were obtained from a human donor in good health.

V and J are TRBV7-2 and TRBJ1-2; D is perhaps TRBD1 (6 bases). This CDR3 contains 16 residues. Germline CDR1 reads SGHTA; CDR2 reads FQGNSA. Trimming removed 0 bases at V and 0 bases at J, with 11 bases between. CDR3 region: CASSLALGQTNYGYTF. CDR3 coding DNA: TGTGCCAGCAGCTTAGCGCTAGGACAGACTAACTATGGCTACACCTTC.

The chain carries TRBV3-1 (or the pseudogene TRBV3-2) and TRBJ1-6; 12 positions match TRBD1. Germline trimming cut 4 bases from V and 6 bases from J; bases unmatched to any gene: 7. The germline V gene encodes CDR1 LGHDT and CDR2 YNNKEL (reference sequence). CDR3 length: 17 residues. The CDR3, as DNA: TGTGCCAGCAGCCGTGGGACAGGGGGCTTCGTTAATTCACCCCTCCACTTT. This encodes CASSRGTGGFVNSPLHF.

CDR3 sequence: CASSLLRDSSPYEQYF. CDR3 bases: TGCGCCAGCAGCTTGTTGCGGGACTCATCCCCTTACGAGCAGTACTTC. The chain carries TRBV5-1 and TRBJ2-7; the D gene is possibly TRBD2 (6 bases). The germline V gene has CDR1 SGHRS and CDR2 YFSETQ. CDR3 length: 16 residues. The V end lost 1 base, the J end lost 4 bases, and 18 bases lay between the germline ends.

The gene calls are TRBV29-1 and TRBJ1-2, with 7 bases matching TRBD1. There are 14 residues in the CDR3. J lost 5 bases, V lost 0 bases, and 6 bases had no gene match. Germline V CDR1 and CDR2: SQVTM, ANQGSEA. The CDR3 spells CSVEDQGRGYGYTF. CDR3 DNA sequence: TGCAGCGTTGAAGATCAAGGCAGGGGGTATGGCTACACCTTC.

The chain is built from TRBV5-1 and TRBJ1-1, with 7 bases that match TRBD1. The CDR3 loop spans 16 amino acids. J was trimmed by 1 base and V by 0 bases; bases with no gene match: 6. Germline assignment: CDR1 SGHRS and CDR2 YFSETQ. CDR3 sequence: CASSLAGTAWNTEAFF. The CDR3 coding sequence is TGCGCCAGCAGCTTGGCAGGGACAGCGTGGAACACTGAAGCTTTCTTT.

Written as DNA, the CDR3 is TGTGCCAGCAGCTTGGACCCCTTGGGACCTTCACCCCTCCACTTT. The encoded protein is CASSLDPLGPSPLHF. The gene calls are TRBV5-4 and TRBJ1-6, with D possibly being TRBD1 (5 bases). The CDR3 runs to 15 residues. Trimming cost V 0 bases and J 9 bases, with 13 bases left between them. Germline V lookup: CDR1 SGHNT, CDR2 YYREEE (reference sequence).

The chain couples TRBV30 to TRBJ1-4; 12 bases align to TRBD1. The CDR3 totals 13 residues. Trimming took 8 bases from V and 10 from J; bases not matched to a gene: 8. Germline CDR1 reads GTSNPN; CDR2 reads SVGIG (reference sequence). The CDR3 reads CARRDRGRSKLFF. The CDR3 nucleotides read TGTGCCCGTCGGGACAGGGGGCGGTCAAAACTGTTTTTT.

For this clone: At one of its ends the junction is not consistent with the germline gene, which may arise from a read error. V and J are TRBV10-3 and TRBJ2-5; TRBD1 or TRBD2 may be the D gene (5 bases each). The CDR3 has 14 amino acids. Germline CDR1 is ENHRY and CDR2 is SYGVKD. CDR3 sequence (DNA): TGTGCCATCAGCCCGGAGCCCGGGGCAGAGGCCCAGTACTTC. This codes for CAISPEPGAEAQYF.

This chain joins TRBV9 and TRBJ1-1, with D hard to call. Trimming left V 3 bases short and J 7 bases short, with 16 bases between. This CDR3 comprises 14 residues. The V gene's germline CDR1 is SGDLS and CDR2 YYNGEE. The CDR3 loop reads CASSDPSGFGEAFF. CDR3 DNA sequence: TGTGCCAGCAGCGACCCATCCGGGTTTGGTGAAGCTTTCTTT.

The rearrangement links TRBV19 to TRBJ2-3; TRBD2 is a possible D gene (5 bases). Germline loops: CDR1 LNHDA, CDR2 SQIVND (reference sequence). V lost 4 bases and J lost 3, with 17 bases in between. This CDR3 is built from 16 residues. The CDR3 region has the DNA TGTGCCAGTAGTAACTTACGAGGGAGCAAAACAGATACGCAGTATTTT. It yields the protein CASSNLRGSKTDTQYF.

Comments on this clone: The sample has other DNA sequences that encode this CDR3 too. The chain has TRBV29-1 and TRBJ2-3, with 15 bases aligning to TRBD2. V shed 3 bases, J shed 5 bases, and the junction held 3 bases outside the gene matches. This CDR3 region has 15 residues. CDR1 SQVTM and CDR2 ANQGSEA come from the germline V gene. This chain's CDR3 is CSVEGLAGGLDTQYF. The DNA for the CDR3 is TGCAGCGTTGAGGGACTAGCGGGAGGATTAGATACGCAGTATTTT.

This clone has a single count. The chain couples TRBV7-2 to TRBJ2-1, with TRBD2 identical over 10 bases. CDR3 length: 16 residues. Looked up from germline, CDR1 is SGHTA and CDR2 is FQGNSA. V was pared by 8 bases and J by 7 bases, with 14 bases of the junction left unmatched. CDR3 protein: CASHGTSAWRGNEQFF. CDR3 nucleotides: TGTGCCAGCCACGGGACTAGCGCGTGGAGAGGGAATGAGCAGTTCTTC.

This clone was counted only a few times. Written as DNA, the CDR3 is TGTGCCAGCAGCTCCGGAGGGGATGAAAAACTGTTTTTT. Protein sequence: CASSSGGDEKLFF. The gene calls are TRBV16 and TRBJ1-4; perhaps TRBD1 as D (5 bases). CDR1 is KGHSY, CDR2 FQNENV, per germline. Trimming shortened V by 5 bases and J by 6 bases, and 10 bases separated the two germline ends. This CDR3 is built from 13 residues.

This chain uses TRBV29-1 with TRBJ1-2, with 9 bases that match TRBD1. The CDR3 extends over 12 amino acids. V lost 5 bases and J lost 8; bases outside the gene matches: 6. Germline values: CDR1 SQVTM, CDR2 ANQGSEA. In DNA, the CDR3 is TGCAGCGTTACCCGGACAGGGGACGGCTACACCTTC. This gives the protein CSVTRTGDGYTF.